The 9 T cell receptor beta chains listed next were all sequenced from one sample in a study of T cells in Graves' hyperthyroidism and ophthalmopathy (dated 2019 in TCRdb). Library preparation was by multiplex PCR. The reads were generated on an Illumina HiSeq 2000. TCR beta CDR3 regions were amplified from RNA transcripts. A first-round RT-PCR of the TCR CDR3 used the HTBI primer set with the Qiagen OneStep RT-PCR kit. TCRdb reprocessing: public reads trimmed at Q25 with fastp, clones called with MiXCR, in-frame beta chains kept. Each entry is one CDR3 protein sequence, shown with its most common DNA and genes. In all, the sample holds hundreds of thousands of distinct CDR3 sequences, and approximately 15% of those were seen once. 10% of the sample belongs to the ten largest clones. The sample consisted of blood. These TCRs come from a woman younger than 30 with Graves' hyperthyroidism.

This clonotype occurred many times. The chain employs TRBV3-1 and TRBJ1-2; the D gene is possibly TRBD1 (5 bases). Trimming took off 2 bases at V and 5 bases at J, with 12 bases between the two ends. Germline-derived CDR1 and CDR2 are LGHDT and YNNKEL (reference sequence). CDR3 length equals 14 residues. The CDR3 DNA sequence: TGTGCCAGCAGCCAAATTCTCGACAGATATGGCTACACCTTC. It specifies CASSQILDRYGYTF.

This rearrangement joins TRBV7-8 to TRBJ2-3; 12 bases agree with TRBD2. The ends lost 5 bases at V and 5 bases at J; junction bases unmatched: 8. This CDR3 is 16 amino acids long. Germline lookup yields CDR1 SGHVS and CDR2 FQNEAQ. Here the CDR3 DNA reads TGTGCCAGCAGCAAGGCTAGCGGGAGGGCGGAAGATACGCAGTATTTT. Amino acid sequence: CASSKASGRAEDTQYF.

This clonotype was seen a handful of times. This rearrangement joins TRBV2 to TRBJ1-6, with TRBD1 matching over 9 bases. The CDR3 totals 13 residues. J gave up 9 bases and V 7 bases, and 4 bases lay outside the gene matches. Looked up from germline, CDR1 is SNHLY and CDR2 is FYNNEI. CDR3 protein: CASTGTGISPLHF. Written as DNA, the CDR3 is TGTGCCAGCACAGGGACAGGGATTTCACCCCTCCACTTT.

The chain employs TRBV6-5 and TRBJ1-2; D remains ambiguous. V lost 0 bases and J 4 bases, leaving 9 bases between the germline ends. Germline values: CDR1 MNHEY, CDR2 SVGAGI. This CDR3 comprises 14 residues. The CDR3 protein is CASSYSSATYGYTF. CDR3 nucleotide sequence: TGTGCCAGCAGTTACTCGTCCGCTACCTATGGCTACACCTTC.

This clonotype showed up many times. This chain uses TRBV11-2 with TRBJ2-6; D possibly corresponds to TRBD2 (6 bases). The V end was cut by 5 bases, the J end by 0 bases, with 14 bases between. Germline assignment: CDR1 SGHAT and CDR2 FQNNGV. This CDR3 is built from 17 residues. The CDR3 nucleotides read TGTGCCAGCAGCCCGCGGGGAGGAGGCTCTGGGGCCAACGTCCTGACTTTC. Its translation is CASSPRGGGSGANVLTF.

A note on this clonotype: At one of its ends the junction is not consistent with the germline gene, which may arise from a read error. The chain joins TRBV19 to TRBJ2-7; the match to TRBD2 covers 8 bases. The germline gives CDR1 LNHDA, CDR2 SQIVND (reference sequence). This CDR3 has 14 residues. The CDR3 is CTSSSLAGTYEQYF. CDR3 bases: TGTACCAGTAGTAGCTTAGCGGGAACCTACGAGCAGTACTTC.

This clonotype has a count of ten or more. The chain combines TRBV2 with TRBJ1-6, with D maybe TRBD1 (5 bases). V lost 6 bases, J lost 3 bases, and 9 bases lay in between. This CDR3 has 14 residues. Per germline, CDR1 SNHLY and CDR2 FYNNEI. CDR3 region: CASRLRGYNSPLHF. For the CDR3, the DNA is TGTGCCAGCAGACTTAGGGGCTATAATTCACCCCTCCACTTT.

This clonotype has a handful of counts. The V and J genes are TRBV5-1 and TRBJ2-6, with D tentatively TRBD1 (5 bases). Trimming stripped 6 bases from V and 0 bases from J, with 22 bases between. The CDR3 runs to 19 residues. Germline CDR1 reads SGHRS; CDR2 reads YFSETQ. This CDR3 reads CASNLRLTGPSSGANVLTF. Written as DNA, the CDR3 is TGCGCCAGCAATCTACGATTAACAGGCCCGAGCTCTGGGGCCAACGTCCTGACTTTC.

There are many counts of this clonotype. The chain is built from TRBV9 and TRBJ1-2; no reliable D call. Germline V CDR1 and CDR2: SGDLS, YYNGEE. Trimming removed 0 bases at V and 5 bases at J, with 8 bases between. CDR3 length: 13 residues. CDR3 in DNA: TGTGCCAGCAGCGTAGGAGGGAAATATGGCTACACCTTC. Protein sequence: CASSVGGKYGYTF.